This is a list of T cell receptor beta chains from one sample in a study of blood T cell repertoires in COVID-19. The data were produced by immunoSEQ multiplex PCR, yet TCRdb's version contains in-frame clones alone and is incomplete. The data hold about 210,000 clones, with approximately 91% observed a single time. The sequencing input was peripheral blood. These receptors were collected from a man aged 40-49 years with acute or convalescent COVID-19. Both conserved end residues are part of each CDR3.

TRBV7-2	CASSPPGLGNTEAFF
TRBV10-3	CAISESRGSRYEQYF
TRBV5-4	CASKGQMNTEAFF
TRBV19	CASSSHRAGAPETQYF
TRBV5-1	CASSLAGGGSYEQYF
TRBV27	CASSFGIWGGKLFF
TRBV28	CASSLSDTNTDTQYF
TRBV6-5	CASKPTLRYEQYF
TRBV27	CASSPPRQRLTDTQYF
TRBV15	CATHADRGQPQHF
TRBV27	CASRRQGYTDTQYF
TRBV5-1	CASSLGNLDTQYF
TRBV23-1	CASSQSWTAVSYEQYF
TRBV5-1	CASRGDSSYNEQFF
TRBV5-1	CASSLYQGAQIGAQYF
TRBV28	CASSLFPGGASGSPLHF